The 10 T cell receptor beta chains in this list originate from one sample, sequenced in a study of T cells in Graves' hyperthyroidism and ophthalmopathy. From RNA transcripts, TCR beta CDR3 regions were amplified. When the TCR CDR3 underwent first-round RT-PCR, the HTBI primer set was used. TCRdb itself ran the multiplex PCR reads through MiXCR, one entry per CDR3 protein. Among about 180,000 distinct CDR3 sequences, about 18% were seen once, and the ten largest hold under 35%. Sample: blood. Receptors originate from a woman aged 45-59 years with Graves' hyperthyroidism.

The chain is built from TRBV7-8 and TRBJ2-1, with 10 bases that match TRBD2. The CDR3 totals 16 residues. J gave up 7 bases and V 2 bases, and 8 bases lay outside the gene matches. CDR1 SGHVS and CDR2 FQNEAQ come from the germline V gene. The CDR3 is CASSLQASGSLNEQFF. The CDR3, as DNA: TGTGCCAGCAGCTTACAGGCTAGCGGGAGTTTAAATGAGCAGTTCTTC. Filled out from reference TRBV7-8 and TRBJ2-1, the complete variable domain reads GAGVSQSPRYKVAKRGQDVALRCDPISGHVSLFWYQQALGQGPEFLTYFQNEAQLDKSGLPSDRFFAERPEGSVSTLKIQRTQQEDSAVYLCASSLQASGSLNEQFFGPGTRLTVL.

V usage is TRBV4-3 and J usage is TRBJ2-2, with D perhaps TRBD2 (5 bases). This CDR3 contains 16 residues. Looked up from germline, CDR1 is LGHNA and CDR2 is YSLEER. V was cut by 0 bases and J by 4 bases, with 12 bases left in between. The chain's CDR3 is CASSQEGARVTGELFF. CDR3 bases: TGCGCCAGCAGCCAAGAGGGTGCGCGGGTCACCGGGGAGCTGTTTTTT.

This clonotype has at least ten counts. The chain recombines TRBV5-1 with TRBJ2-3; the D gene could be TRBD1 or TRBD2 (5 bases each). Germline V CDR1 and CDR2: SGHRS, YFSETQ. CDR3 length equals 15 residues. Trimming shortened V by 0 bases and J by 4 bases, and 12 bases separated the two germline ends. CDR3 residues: CASSLGGPRADTQYF. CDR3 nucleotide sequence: TGCGCCAGCAGCTTGGGGGGACCCAGAGCAGATACGCAGTATTTT.

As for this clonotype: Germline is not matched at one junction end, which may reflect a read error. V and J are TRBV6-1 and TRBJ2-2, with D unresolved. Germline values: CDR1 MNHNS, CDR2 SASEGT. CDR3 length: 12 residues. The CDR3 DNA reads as TGCGCCAGCAGTGAGAATACCGGGGAGCTGTTTTTT. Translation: CASSENTGELFF.

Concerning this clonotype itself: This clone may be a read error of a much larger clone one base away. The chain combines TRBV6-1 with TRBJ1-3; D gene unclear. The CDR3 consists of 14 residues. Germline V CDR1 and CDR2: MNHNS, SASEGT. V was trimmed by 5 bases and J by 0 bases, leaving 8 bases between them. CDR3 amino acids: CASSPHYSGNTIYF. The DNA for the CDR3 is TGTGCCAGCAGTCCACACTACTCTGGAAACACCATATATTTT.

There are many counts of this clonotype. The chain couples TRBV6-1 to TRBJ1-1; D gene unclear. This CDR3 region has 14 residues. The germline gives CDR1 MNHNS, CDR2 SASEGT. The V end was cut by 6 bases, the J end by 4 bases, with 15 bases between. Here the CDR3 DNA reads TGTGCCAGCAGAGAGAAGGGTGGTGGCACTGAAGCTTTCTTT. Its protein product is CASREKGGGTEAFF.

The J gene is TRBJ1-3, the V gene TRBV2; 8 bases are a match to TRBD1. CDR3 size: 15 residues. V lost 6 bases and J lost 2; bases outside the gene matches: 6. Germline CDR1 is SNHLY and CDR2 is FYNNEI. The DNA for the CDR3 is TGTGCCAGCAGAGAGAGACAGGGGACTGGAAACACCATATATTTT. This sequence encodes CASRERQGTGNTIYF.

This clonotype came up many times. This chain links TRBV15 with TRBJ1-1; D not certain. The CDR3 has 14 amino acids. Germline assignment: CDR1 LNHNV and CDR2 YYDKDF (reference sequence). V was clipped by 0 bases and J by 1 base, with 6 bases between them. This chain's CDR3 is CATSRDSRNTEAFF. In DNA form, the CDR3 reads TGTGCCACCAGCAGAGATTCGAGGAACACTGAAGCTTTCTTT.

CDR3 bases: TGTGCCAGCAGCGTAACGGACACTGAAGCTTTCTTT. This codes for CASSVTDTEAFF. The chain combines TRBV9 with TRBJ1-1; D not resolved. CDR3 length: 12 residues. V was cut by 1 base and J by 3 bases, with 4 bases left in between. In germline, CDR1 is SGDLS, CDR2 YYNGEE.

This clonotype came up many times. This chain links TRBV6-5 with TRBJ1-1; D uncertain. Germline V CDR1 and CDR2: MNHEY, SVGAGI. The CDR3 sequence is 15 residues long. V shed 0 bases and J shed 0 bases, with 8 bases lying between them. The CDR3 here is CASSYSAGMNTEAFF. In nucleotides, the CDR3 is TGTGCCAGCAGTTACTCGGCAGGAATGAACACTGAAGCTTTCTTT.